This T cell receptor (beta chain) was sequenced during a study of T cells expressing NK-cell markers. Following a re-call of the 5' RACE reads, TCRdb has one entry per CDR3 protein and lacks DNA. The data include around 470,000 distinct CDR3 sequences; the top ten clones carry 1.4%. The CDR3 runs to 15 residues. Germline CDR1 is DFQATT and CDR2 is SNEGSKA (reference sequence). The TCR was taken from a woman aged 45-65 years in good health. What was sequenced was blood T cells: a sorted CD56 or NKG2C T cell subset, CD4+ or CD8+ T cells, or bulk PBMC T cells (not recorded which). V is TRBV20-1 and J is TRBJ2-1; TCRdb indicates TRBD1, and absent DNA this call remains unverified. This CDR3 reads CSANPPRALSDEQFF.